This T cell receptor (beta chain) was identified in a study of blood T cell repertoires in COVID-19. Study at large: Whether acute or convalescent, the COVID-19 samples came from the United States, Italy and Spain. T cells, B-cell-depleted T cells, or PBMCs provided the cDNA or gDNA that served as material.

Per the original data handling: Estimation of nucleated cell counts was performed using reference gene primer amplification. Libraries were prepared by immunoSEQ multiplex PCR; TCRdb keeps only in-frame clonotypes and omits some of them. V, J and clone size were drawn from that table, and D and trimming were deduced from the DNA. The top ten clones hold 20% to 25% of a sample with 70,000 to 100,000 clones, 72% of them seen once. V shed 8 bases and J 2 bases; nucleotides not matched to a gene: 7. Germline CDR1 LNHDA, CDR2 SQIVND (reference sequence). The CDR3 loop spans 15 amino acids. This clonotype was obtained from a woman aged 55 to 70 in a cohort sampled during active or convalescent COVID-19. Sequencing used peripheral blood. The chain links TRBV19 to TRBJ2-1; TRBD1 agrees at 9 bases. As DNA, the CDR3 is TGTGCCAGTGTCTCGCGACAGGGGGCCTACAATGAGCAGTTCTTC. The encoded protein is CASVSRQGAYNEQFF.